The 31 T cell receptor beta chains reported below all come from one sample, sequenced in a study of T cell responses to AZD1222 COVID-19 vaccine. Only in-frame clones appear in the TCRdb table, and some are missing; sequencing was by immunoSEQ multiplex PCR. The sample includes 95,000 to 150,000 clones, 85% to 90% of them seen just once. The specimen was peripheral blood, collected on day 0 of AZD1222 vaccination. These TCRs come from an adult in good health.

The chain recombines TRBV4-1 with TRBJ2-7; D is tentatively TRBD1 or TRBD2 (5 bases each). Germline values: CDR1 MGHRA, CDR2 YSYEKL. V was trimmed by 0 bases and J by 1 base, leaving 10 bases between them. The CDR3 consists of 15 residues. The CDR3 DNA is TGCGCCAGCAGCCAAGACCCTGAGGGGTCCTACGAGCAGTACTTC. Translating gives CASSQDPEGSYEQYF.

The chain employs TRBV30 and TRBJ1-2, with D tentatively TRBD1 (5 bases). In germline, CDR1 is GTSNPN, CDR2 SVGIG (reference sequence). CDR3 length: 12 amino acids. V was trimmed by 0 bases and J by 10 bases, leaving 12 bases between them. Here the CDR3 DNA reads TGTGCCTGGAGTGTACGGGGGAAAGACTACACCTTC. As protein: CAWSVRGKDYTF.

J is TRBJ2-7 and V is TRBV6-5; D is uncertain. V shed 0 bases and J shed 5 bases, with 14 bases lying between them. Per the germline V gene, CDR1 is MNHEY and CDR2 is SVGAGI. There are 15 residues in the CDR3. The CDR3 protein is CASSYSQDSPDEQYF. In DNA, the CDR3 is TGTGCCAGCAGTTACTCCCAAGACTCGCCCGACGAGCAGTACTTC.

The V gene is TRBV6-2 or TRBV6-3, the J gene TRBJ1-2; D remains ambiguous. Germline assignment: CDR1 MNHEY and CDR2 SVGEGT. This CDR3 region has 14 residues. V was pared by 2 bases and J by 4 bases, with 11 bases between. In DNA form, the CDR3 reads TGTGCCAGCAGTTACCCCGCCCGGTCCTATGGCTACACCTTC. Its protein is CASSYPARSYGYTF.

The gene calls are TRBV19 and TRBJ1-5; D call uncertain. Germline assignment: CDR1 LNHDA and CDR2 SQIVND (reference sequence). The CDR3 extends over 15 amino acids. The V gene lost 8 bases and the J gene lost 4 bases, with 18 bases spanning the gap. The CDR3 reads CASSPRGRWNQPQHF. The CDR3 DNA reads as TGTGCCAGTTCCCCCCGAGGGCGCTGGAATCAGCCCCAGCATTTT.

This chain links TRBV6-2 or TRBV6-3 with TRBJ1-3; D is unresolved. The CDR3 has 14 residues. Trimming cost V 2 bases and J 2 bases, with 7 bases left between them. CDR1 MNHEY and CDR2 SVGEGT come from the germline V gene. CDR3 DNA sequence: TGTGCCAGCAGTTACGGCGGGGCTGGAAACACCATATATTTT. It specifies CASSYGGAGNTIYF.

This chain uses TRBV29-1 with TRBJ1-1; D unclear. The CDR3 has 11 amino acids. The V end lost 2 bases, the J end lost 10 bases, and 11 bases lay between the germline ends. Germline loops: CDR1 SQVTM, CDR2 ANQGSEA. The CDR3 reads CSVERNWGAFF. CDR3 DNA sequence: TGCAGCGTTGAAAGGAATTGGGGAGCTTTCTTT. The complete variable domain, with remaining parts taken from reference TRBV29-1 and TRBJ1-1, reads SAVISQKPSRDICQRGTSLTIQCQVDSQVTMMFWYRQQPGQSLTLIATANQGSEATYESGFVIDKFPISRPNLTFSTLTVSNMSPEDSSIYLCSVERNWGAFFGQGTRLTVV.

The J gene is TRBJ2-1, the V gene TRBV7-9, with D unresolved. Germline V CDR1 and CDR2: SEHNR, FQNEAQ (reference sequence). The CDR3 length is 14 residues. The V gene lost 8 bases and the J gene lost 0 bases, with 11 bases spanning the gap. CDR3 DNA: TGTGCCAGCTCTAGAACCGCCTCCTACAATGAGCAGTTCTTC. It translates to CASSRTASYNEQFF.

V gene TRBV5-3 combines with J gene TRBJ1-6; tentatively, D is TRBD1 (5 bases). TRBV5-3 is an open reading frame, and its role is uncertain. Trimming stripped 2 bases from V and 10 bases from J, with 19 bases between. The CDR3 extends over 16 amino acids. The CDR3 here is CARSFDGWGPRSPLHF. In nucleotides, the CDR3 is TGTGCCAGAAGCTTCGATGGATGGGGCCCCCGGTCACCCCTCCACTTT.

Only one count was recorded for this clone. The chain is built from TRBV6-2 or TRBV6-3 and TRBJ2-1; 9 nucleotides agree with TRBD2. With 5 bases clipped from V and 2 bases from J, the junction kept 7 bases outside the gene matches. This CDR3 comprises 16 residues. Germline CDR1 reads MNHEY; CDR2 reads SVGEGT. This chain's CDR3 is CASSGRAGGTYNEQFF. The CDR3, as DNA: TGTGCCAGCAGTGGCCGAGCGGGAGGAACCTACAATGAGCAGTTCTTC.

The rearrangement links TRBV7-2 to TRBJ2-7; the match to TRBD1 covers 7 bases. J lost 3 bases, V lost 2 bases, and 7 bases had no gene match. This CDR3 has 15 residues. CDR1 is SGHTA, CDR2 FQGNSA, per germline. The CDR3 region is CASSLSGTEDYEQYF. CDR3 DNA: TGTGCCAGCAGCTTATCCGGGACAGAGGACTACGAGCAGTACTTC. Using reference TRBV7-2 and TRBJ2-7 for the parts outside the CDR3, the full variable domain is GAGVSQSPSNKVTEKGKDVELRCDPISGHTALYWYRQSLGQGLEFLIYFQGNSAPDKSGLPSDRFSAERTGGSVSTLTIQRTQQEDSAVYLCASSLSGTEDYEQYFGPGTRLTVT.

The chain carries TRBV11-3 and TRBJ2-2; the D gene could be TRBD1 or TRBD2 (7 bases each). Germline V gene data show CDR1 as SGHNT and CDR2 as YENEEA. The CDR3 loop spans 17 amino acids. V shed 3 bases and J shed 6 bases, with 20 bases lying between them. CDR3 protein: CASSLSSETGRAGELFF. DNA for the CDR3: TGTGCCAGCAGCTTGAGTAGCGAGACAGGGAGGGCCGGGGAGCTGTTTTTT.

CDR3 in amino acids: CASRRGGTSNYGYTF. The DNA of the CDR3 is TGTGCCAGCAGGAGAGGGGGGACTTCTAACTATGGCTACACCTTC. The J gene is TRBJ1-2, the V gene TRBV7-2; TRBD1 might be the D (6 bases). Per the germline V gene, CDR1 is SGHTA and CDR2 is FQGNSA. The CDR3 has 15 residues. Trimming shortened V by 6 bases and J by 0 bases, and 14 bases separated the two germline ends.

The chain uses TRBV7-8 and TRBJ1-5; weak D call: TRBD1 (5 bases). In germline, CDR1 is SGHVS, CDR2 FQNEAQ. This CDR3 is 16 amino acids long. Trimming pared 1 base from V and 5 bases from J, leaving 15 bases between. The CDR3 region is CASSLVGGVLHQPQHF. The CDR3 DNA reads as TGTGCCAGCAGCTTAGTGGGAGGGGTACTCCATCAGCCCCAGCATTTT.

The rearrangement links TRBV6-5 to TRBJ1-6, with TRBD1 as a possible D gene (6 bases). CDR3 length equals 11 residues. CDR1 MNHEY and CDR2 SVGAGI come from the germline V gene. CDR3 amino acids: CGGHRASPLHF. CDR3 nucleotide sequence: TGTGGGGGACACAGGGCCTCACCCCTCCACTTT.

The rearrangement joins TRBV6-1 to TRBJ2-6; maybe TRBD2 (5 bases). The CDR3 runs to 20 residues. Trimming shortened V by 2 bases and J by 2 bases, and 22 bases separated the two germline ends. Germline V CDR1 and CDR2: MNHNS, SASEGT. DNA of the CDR3: TGTGCCAGCAGTGAACTCGGGGTAGGGAAAGGTTTCGCTGGGGCCAACGTCCTGACTTTC. It encodes CASSELGVGKGFAGANVLTF.

This rearrangement joins TRBV4-3 to TRBJ1-4, with D tentatively TRBD1 (5 bases). CDR1 and CDR2 from the germline V gene are LGHNA and YSLEER. The length of the CDR3 is 15 residues. V lost 0 bases and J 4 bases, leaving 9 bases between the germline ends. This CDR3 reads CASSQDTGGNEKLFF. For the CDR3, the DNA is TGCGCCAGCAGCCAAGATACCGGGGGTAATGAAAAACTGTTTTTT.

This chain links TRBV9 with TRBJ2-1; D unresolved. Germline V lookup: CDR1 SGDLS, CDR2 YYNGEE. This CDR3 is built from 11 residues. Trimming removed 7 bases at V and 8 bases at J, with 10 bases between. The CDR3 bases are TGTGCCAGCGGTTCGGCGGATGAGCAGTTCTTC. Translated, it gives CASGSADEQFF.

The chain recombines TRBV28 with TRBJ1-5; D remains unclear. The germline CDR1 and CDR2 sequences are MDHEN and SYDVKM. The V gene lost 1 base and the J gene lost 0 bases, with 10 bases spanning the gap. CDR3 size: 16 residues. CDR3 in amino acids: CASSLLREYSNQPQHF. CDR3 DNA: TGTGCCAGCAGTTTATTAAGGGAATATAGCAATCAGCCCCAGCATTTT. The full variable domain, its missing parts supplied by reference TRBV28 and TRBJ1-5, is DVKVTQSSRYLVKRTGEKVFLECVQDMDHENMFWYRQDPGLGLRLIYFSYDVKMKEKGDIPEGYSVSREKKERFSLILESASTNQTSMYLCASSLLREYSNQPQHFGDGTRLSIL.

This clone has a single count. This chain links TRBV18 with TRBJ2-3; 9 nucleotides agree with TRBD2. The V gene's germline CDR1 is KGHSH and CDR2 LQKENI. The CDR3 sequence is 14 residues long. The V gene end was trimmed by 5 bases and the J gene end by 5 bases; junction bases not matched to a gene: 5. CDR3 sequence reads: CASSGELAGDTQYF. Here the CDR3 DNA reads TGTGCCAGCTCAGGAGAACTAGCGGGAGATACGCAGTATTTT.

CDR3 nucleotides: TGTGCCAGCAGCTTAAGCGGGGCGAGCTCCTACAATGAGCAGTTCTTC. Translating it yields CASSLSGASSYNEQFF. The chain is built from TRBV7-2 and TRBJ2-1; 7 positions match TRBD2. V was clipped by 2 bases and J by 0 bases; unmatched bases: 4. CDR1 is SGHTA and CDR2 is FQGNSA in the germline V gene. The CDR3 spans 16 residues.

The V gene is TRBV7-8, the J gene TRBJ1-5, with D tentatively TRBD1 (5 bases). In germline, CDR1 is SGHVS, CDR2 FQNEAQ. The length of the CDR3 is 13 residues. V lost 3 bases, J lost 4 bases, and 7 bases lay in between. The DNA of the CDR3 is TGTGCCAGCAGCTTCGGGGGGAATCAGCCCCAGCATTTT. Residues: CASSFGGNQPQHF.

The V and J genes are TRBV7-9 and TRBJ2-5, with D tentatively TRBD2 (5 bases). CDR3 size: 13 residues. V lost 11 bases, J lost 4 bases, and 17 bases lay in between. Looked up from germline, CDR1 is SEHNR and CDR2 is FQNEAQ (reference sequence). The chain's CDR3 is CAGSRGWSETQYF. CDR3 DNA: TGTGCCGGGAGCCGAGGTTGGTCAGAGACCCAGTACTTC. Variable domain in full (rest from reference TRBV7-9 and TRBJ2-5): DTGVSQNPRHKITKRGQNVTFRCDPISEHNRLYWYRQTLGQGPEFLTYFQNEAQLEKSRLLSDRFSAERPKGSFSTLEIQRTEQGDSAMYLCAGSRGWSETQYFGPGTRLLVL.

V usage is TRBV4-3 and J usage is TRBJ2-3; unclear D gene. Germline values: CDR1 LGHNA, CDR2 YSLEER. This CDR3 has 14 amino acids. Trimming stripped 2 bases from V and 2 bases from J, with 8 bases between. The CDR3 reads CASSQSGITDTQYF. CDR3 nucleotides: TGCGCCAGCAGCCAATCCGGTATCACAGATACGCAGTATTTT.

The chain employs TRBV7-2 and TRBJ2-3, with TRBD2 as a possible D gene (7 bases). V was cut by 8 bases and J by 6 bases, with 9 bases left in between. The CDR3 is made up of 11 amino acids. CDR1 is SGHTA and CDR2 is FQGNSA in the germline V gene. The CDR3 DNA reads TGTGCCAGCGGGGGGGCGGATACGCAGTATTTT. Encoded protein: CASGGADTQYF.

This chain uses TRBV30 with TRBJ2-1; D is undetermined. CDR1 GTSNPN and CDR2 SVGIG come from the germline V gene (reference sequence). The CDR3 spans 11 residues. V lost 5 bases, J lost 4 bases, and 6 bases lay in between. The CDR3 DNA is TGTGCCTGGGTTAAGTACAATGAGCAGTTCTTC. Translation gives CAWVKYNEQFF.

The genes are TRBV7-9 and TRBJ2-1; no clear D. Trimming took off 1 base at V and 6 bases at J, with 7 bases between the two ends. The CDR3 spans 13 residues. CDR1 and CDR2 (germline): SEHNR, FQNEAQ (reference sequence). The CDR3 bases are TGTGCCAGCAGCTTAGGGTATAGCAATGAGCAGTTCTTC. It specifies CASSLGYSNEQFF.

This clone has more than one count but fewer than ten. The rearrangement uses TRBV7-9 and TRBJ2-2; D might be TRBD2 (5 bases). V dropped 1 base and J dropped 4 bases, with 10 bases sitting between them. The CDR3 sequence is 15 residues long. Germline CDR1 SEHNR, CDR2 FQNEAQ (reference sequence). The CDR3 sequence: CASSLVLAATGELFF. Here the CDR3 DNA reads TGTGCCAGCAGCTTAGTCCTAGCAGCCACCGGGGAGCTGTTTTTT.

V usage is TRBV6-2 or TRBV6-3 and J usage is TRBJ1-5; D is unresolved. The germline V gene encodes CDR1 MNHEY and CDR2 SVGEGT. Deletions cut 2 bases from V and 0 bases from J, with 8 bases between. This CDR3 comprises 15 residues. The CDR3 nucleotides are TGTGCCAGCAGTTACAGGGATTATAGCAATCAGCCCCAGCATTTT. Protein product: CASSYRDYSNQPQHF.

This sequence joins TRBV28 and TRBJ2-5; no reliable D call. This CDR3 is built from 14 residues. The V end was cut by 4 bases, the J end by 5 bases, with 14 bases between. Germline values: CDR1 MDHEN, CDR2 SYDVKM. CDR3: CASSSSRAYETQYF. CDR3 DNA: TGTGCCAGCAGTTCATCTAGGGCATACGAGACCCAGTACTTC. Full variable domain (remainder filled in from reference TRBV28 and TRBJ2-5): DVKVTQSSRYLVKRTGEKVFLECVQDMDHENMFWYRQDPGLGLRLIYFSYDVKMKEKGDIPEGYSVSREKKERFSLILESASTNQTSMYLCASSSSRAYETQYFGPGTRLLVL.

The rearrangement uses TRBV18 and TRBJ2-2; D ambiguous. There are 16 residues in the CDR3. The V end lost 3 bases, the J end lost 1 base, and 12 bases lay between the germline ends. The germline V gene has CDR1 KGHSH and CDR2 LQKENI. CDR3 region: CASSPSISWNTGELFF. The CDR3 nucleotides are TGTGCCAGCTCACCGAGTATCAGTTGGAACACCGGGGAGCTGTTTTTT.